This T cell receptor beta chain was observed in a study of beta chain features in type 1 diabetes. Study overall: No age, gender or cell yield differences were seen between patients and healthy donors.

General study results and limits: Type 1 diabetes patients had fewer VDJ junction insertions and more deletions. TCRB CDR3s were moderately but significantly shorter in Type 1 diabetes patients in all four CD4+ subsets.

Sequencing targeted expressed TCRB transcripts, as all isolated RNA had been reverse transcribed. Naive, central memory and regulatory T cell samples yielded roughly 3.6 million reads on average. The method was immunoSEQ multiplex PCR; TCRdb's version includes in-frame clones alone and lacks a portion of them. The profile shows 160,000 or so clones, 7% to 9.5% of them singletons. Germline loops: CDR1 SGHAT, CDR2 FQDESV (reference sequence). CDR3 length: 14 residues. V was pared by 4 bases and J by 2 bases, with 2 bases of the junction left unmatched. Every single donor gave one heparinised blood draw, and these averaged approximately 110 mL. A note on this clone: What it binds is not known.

The TCR originated in a woman aged 25 to 39 with type 1 diabetes. Input material: central memory CD4+ T cells from blood. V gene TRBV11-1 combines with J gene TRBJ2-7; TRBD2 matches 10 bases. The CDR3 loop reads CASSSSGGTYEQYF. For the CDR3, the DNA is TGTGCCAGCAGCTCTAGCGGGGGAACCTACGAGCAGTACTTC.